These T cell receptor beta chains were read from a single sample in a study of response to subunit inactivated influenza vaccine. In TCRdb, the RT-PCR reads were re-called with MiXCR into one record per CDR3 protein. The sample lists around 250,000 distinct CDR3 sequences; over 9% were seen once. This material consisted of non-naive T cells sorted from PBMCs, taken approximately 15 days before vaccination. These receptors were obtained from a man in his forties or fifties who received an inactivated influenza vaccine. CDR3s include the opening cysteine and the closing phenylalanine or tryptophan. The D gene is left open where the match is weak. Some rows mark clone size as missing; the rest say once, few, many or name a class of expanded clone.

J	V	length	size	D	DNA	CDR3
TRBJ1-2	TRBV4-1	12	-	-	TGCGCCAGCAGCCAACCCGCCCGGGGCTACACCTTC	CASSQPARGYTF
TRBJ2-1	TRBV5-1	18	-	TRBD2	TGCGCCAGCAGCTTGTCGGCTAGCGGGGGGGCCGATATCAATGAGCAGTTCTTC	CASSLSASGGADINEQFF
TRBJ2-7	TRBV7-2	13	many	-	TGTGCCAGCAGCTCACAGACCCCTGGCGAGCAGTACTTC	CASSSQTPGEQYF
TRBJ2-5	TRBV20-1	16	-	TRBD2	TGCACCACCCCGGGGACTAGCGGGAGGGCCAGGGAGACCCAGTACTTC	CTTPGTSGRARETQYF
TRBJ1-4	TRBV18	18	-	-	TGTGCCAGCTCACCAACTGGGGGGTCCTCTGCAACTAATGAAAAACTGTTTTTT	CASSPTGGSSATNEKLFF
TRBJ2-7	TRBV3-1	15	few	TRBD1	TGTGCCAGCAGCGTTGGGACAGGGGGCTTCTACGAGCAGTACTTC	CASSVGTGGFYEQYF
TRBJ2-3	TRBV12-3/TRBV12-4	14	-	TRBD1	TGTGCCAGCAGTGTAGCCAGGGGGCGGGATACGCAGTATTTT	CASSVARGRDTQYF
TRBJ2-5	TRBV20-1	14	many	TRBD1	TGCAGTGCACCGGGACAGGGTCGGGCAGAGACCCAGTACTTC	CSAPGQGRAETQYF
TRBJ2-5	TRBV6-1	16	-	-	TGTGCCAGCAGTGGGGGAGGAAGACAGGCCCAAGAGACCCAGTACTTC	CASSGGGRQAQETQYF
TRBJ1-2	TRBV6-1	16	many	TRBD1	TGTGCCAGCAGTGACGCCGGACAGGCGCCTAACTATGGCTACACCTTC	CASSDAGQAPNYGYTF
TRBJ1-5	TRBV6-2/TRBV6-3	13	few	-	TGTGCCAGCAGTTACAACGGTAATCAGCCCCAGCATTTT	CASSYNGNQPQHF
TRBJ2-1	TRBV28	16	many	-	TGTGCCAGCAGCCCGACCAGGGGCTCAGCTCGGTGGGAGCAGTTCTTC	CASSPTRGSARWEQFF
TRBJ2-5	TRBV5-1	14	many	TRBD1	TGCGCCAGCAGCTTGGGGACAGGGAGAGAGACCCAGTACTTC	CASSLGTGRETQYF
TRBJ2-7	TRBV4-3	16	many	TRBD1	TGCGCCAGCAGCCAAGATGTAGGGACAGGTCGCTACGAGCAGTACTTC	CASSQDVGTGRYEQYF
TRBJ2-3	TRBV7-2	15	few	-	TGTGCCAGCAGCGCCCTCGGACTCCGCACAGATACGCAGTATTTT	CASSALGLRTDTQYF
TRBJ2-3	TRBV14	14	many	-	TGTGCCAGCAGCCAGTTACGGGGCACAGATACGCAGTATTTT	CASSQLRGTDTQYF
TRBJ2-7	TRBV18	15	-	TRBD1	TGTGCCAGCTCACCACCAGGCAGGGGGCAATACGAGCAGTACTTC	CASSPPGRGQYEQYF
TRBJ2-1	TRBV27	14	few	-	TGTGCCAGCAGTTTATTGTCCAGGGTGCTTGAGCAGTTCTTC	CASSLLSRVLEQFF
TRBJ2-2	TRBV29-1	15	many	-	TGCAGCGTCTCGATTACAGGGTTTCAGACCGGGGAGCTGTTTTTT	CSVSITGFQTGELFF
TRBJ2-1	TRBV4-2	17	many	TRBD2	TGTGCCAGCAGCCTCCGGACTAGCGGGGTATGGGACAATGAGCAGTTCTTC	CASSLRTSGVWDNEQFF
TRBJ1-1	TRBV6-1	14	-	-	TGTGCCAGCAGGGAAATGACAGCGAACACTGAAGCTTTCTTT	CASREMTANTEAFF
TRBJ2-3	TRBV2	15	-	-	TGTGCCAGCAGTGAGGGATGGGGAAGCACAGATACGCAGTATTTT	CASSEGWGSTDTQYF